This entry is about one T cell receptor beta chain. Its antigen remains unidentified. Looked up from germline, CDR1 is MNHEY and CDR2 is SMNVEV (reference sequence). V lost 5 bases, J lost 3 bases, and 9 bases stayed unmatched. This CDR3 spans 16 amino acids. The PCR ran on 60 Vbeta and 13 Jbeta primers. Using immunoSEQ multiplex PCR, the repertoire was profiled, and TCRdb retains in-frame clones only, with some absent. The sample has some 96,000 clones, 64% seen once. This sample was taken from a study of cytomegalovirus exposure and HLA in healthy donors. Study-level results: An Asian-associated ancestry cluster reportedly showed fewer N-insertions than the approximately 600-donor mean in a later analysis. Donor immune exposure was known only as CMV serostatus. TCR beta chain V- and J-gene trimming was linked, in a later analysis, to a missense variant in DCLRE1C. Common viral pathogens were later found to be apparently linked to several of the most significant clusters.

Sequenced sample: PBMCs. The chain joins TRBV27 to TRBJ2-1, with TRBD1 matching over 8 bases. This receptor was identified in a man aged 55 to 70 in good health and CMV-seronegative. CDR3 DNA: TGTGCCAGCAGTCCCGGACAGGGTTGGCTCTACAATGAGCAGTTCTTC. This gives the protein CASSPGQGWLYNEQFF.